This record looks at one T cell receptor beta chain sequence and its context. This clone's antigen is unknown. The CDR3 runs 16 amino acids, cysteine and phenylalanine included. DNA for this receptor is not on file. The germline V gene (reference sequence) supplies CDR1 LNHDA and CDR2 SQIVND. The data belong to a study of monozygotic twins with inflammatory bowel disease (dated by TCRdb to between 2018 and 2021). Study-level background: The full study comprised 28 monozygotic twin pairs: nine German pairs (four IBD-concordant, five IBD-discordant) and 19 IBD-discordant Danish pairs. The search for disease-associated traits relied mainly on comparing IBD patients with their genetically identical healthy co-twins within discordant pairs. Each individual had, on average, about 151 000 unique TCRalpha sequences and 181 000 unique TCRbeta sequences available for analysis. Results the study describes overall, beyond this receptor: A decrease in TCRbeta repertoire diversity, as measured by inverse Simpson index, was observed in IBD patients compared with their healthy co-twins. No single strong signal or clonotype linked to IBD turned up in the results, so the idea that one exists was not supported. Concordant and discordant twins showed no difference in repertoire similarity, possibly because of limited statistical power. Differing immunosuppressive treatments among patients may have added background noise and inter-individual variability to the repertoires. The analysis was unable to tell different T cell subtypes apart. Compared with healthy twins, IBD patients shared fewer clonotypes with other individuals, and the difference was most pronounced in patients with signs of disease activity.

Libraries were prepared through 5' RACE. Each TCR library was prepared from about 4,000 ng of total RNA. For each sample, cDNA was synthesized in eight separate reactions using SMARTScribe reverse transcriptase. During cDNA synthesis, template switching introduced unique molecular identifiers that contained a 6-nucleotide sample barcode. Two nested PCRs of approximately 16 and 10 cycles amplified the TCRalpha and TCRbeta cDNA, and bead purification followed each PCR. Before amplification, the cDNA was treated with uracil DNA-glycosylase and purified using the QIAquick PCR purification kit. The second PCR added Illumina TruSeq-compatible adapters along with sample-specific barcodes. Library quality and concentration were assessed using TapeStation and Qubit, and 5 to 6 ng of each library was pooled. Pooled libraries were sequenced on an Illumina HiSeq2500 single-index Rapid Run with 2 x 100 bp reads and custom sequencing primers. In the paper's pipeline: MiGEC version 1.2.6 was used for UMI-based consensus assembly, which corrected PCR and sequencing errors. MiXCR version 2.1.1 handled V(D)J alignment, clonotype assembly and CDR3 extraction. To normalise gene usage, clonotype sharing and MAIT/NKT TCR abundance, the top 1000, 10 000 and 20 000 clonotypes in each sample were analysed. Diversity was computed as the inverse Simpson index with the vegan R package after downsampling to 27 000 UMIs. Paired Mann-Whitney U tests on discordant twin pairs were used, with Benjamini-Hochberg multiple-testing correction. TCRdb reprocessed the raw reads; every CDR3 protein sequence is a single record, and DNA is not supplied. None of the V and J calls come from the authors' own analysis; TCRdb made them. The data table for this sample lists 400,000 or so distinct CDR3 sequences. Jointly, the top ten make up about 2.3% of the sample.

From each donor, a roughly 2.5 ml peripheral blood sample was collected into PAXgene tubes and stored at -80 degrees C. Without any T cell sorting, total RNA was extracted from whole blood using the PAXgene blood miRNA kit on an automated QIAcube. Deep TCRalpha and TCRbeta repertoire profiling with unique molecular barcoding was performed on peripheral blood of monozygotic twin pairs concordant or discordant for inflammatory bowel disease. Smoking habits were recorded for all twin pairs, with individuals classified as current, former or never smokers. The V and J segments used are TRBV19 and TRBJ2-1; TCRdb reports TRBD2, a call that lacks DNA to check it against. Sequencing used blood. This sequence originates from a human donor with ulcerative colitis or Crohn's disease, or a healthy co-twin of an affected twin (not recorded which). The CDR3: CASKPAGGFLYNEQFF.